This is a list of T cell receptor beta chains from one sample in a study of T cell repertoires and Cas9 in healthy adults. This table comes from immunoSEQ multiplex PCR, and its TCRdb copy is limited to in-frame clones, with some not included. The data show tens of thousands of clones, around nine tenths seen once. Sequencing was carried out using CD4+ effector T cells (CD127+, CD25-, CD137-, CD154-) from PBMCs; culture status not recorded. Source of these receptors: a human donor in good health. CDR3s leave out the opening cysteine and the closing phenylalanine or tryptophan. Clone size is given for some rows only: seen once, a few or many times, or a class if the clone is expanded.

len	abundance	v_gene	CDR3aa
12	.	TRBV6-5	ASSRDRGAEKLF
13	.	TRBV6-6	ASSSLRVGDTEAF
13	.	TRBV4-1	ASSQVAGGPEKLF
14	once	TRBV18	ASSPQIQGPVPEAF
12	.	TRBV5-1	ASSAPPGFSPLH
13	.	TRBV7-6	ASSLPGVGQGGYT
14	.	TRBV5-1	ASSLESQQGGLEQF
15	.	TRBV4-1	ASSQVGTGSRRETQY
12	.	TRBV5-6	ASSLVVTGNTIY
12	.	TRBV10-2	ASSQGLASDEQF
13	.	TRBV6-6	ASTPPGQENTEAF
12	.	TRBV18	ASSPWTGEETQY
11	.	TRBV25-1	ASQGQGHEKLF
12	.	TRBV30	AWITQRQGNGYT
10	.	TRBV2	ASSLGGRGGF
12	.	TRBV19	ASSINGGDREQY
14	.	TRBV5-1	ASSWTGSTYNSPLH
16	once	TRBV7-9	ASSLVRPASSNTGELF
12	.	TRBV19	ASSVGQGNQPQH
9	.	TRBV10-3	AISESTRQY
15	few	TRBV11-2	ASSLRLAGAITDTQY
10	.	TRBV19	ASSRGDQPQH
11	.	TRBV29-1	SVERGGNTEAF
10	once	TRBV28	ASSTGEFRLF
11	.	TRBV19	ASSATGLYEAF
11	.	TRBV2	ASRDWWDNEQF
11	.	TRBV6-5	ATRTANNSPLH
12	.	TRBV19	ASTTTVGVGGYT
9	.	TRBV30	AWRENTEAF
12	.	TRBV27	ASAETGVSSPLH
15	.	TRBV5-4	ASSRWGGQRNTGELF
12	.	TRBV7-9	ASTLTGINYGYT
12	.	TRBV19	ASRTHGGKVGYT
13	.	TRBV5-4	ASSTETWGNYGYT
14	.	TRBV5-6	ASSSPGQGAPGELF
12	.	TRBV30	AWSMTGGHQPQH
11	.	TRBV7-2	ASSLYNDYGYT
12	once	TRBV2	ASSERQGAGGYT
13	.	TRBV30	AWSPGLAGGIEQF
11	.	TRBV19	ASSIDGLAEQF
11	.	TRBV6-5	ASSFSGNQPQH
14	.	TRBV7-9	ASSRWASGGQETQY
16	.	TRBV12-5	ASGSPPRGKTLYNEQF
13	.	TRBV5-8	ASSLEGASTDTQY
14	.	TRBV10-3	AISESGGGRHNEQF
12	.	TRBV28	ASGSTGTPYEQY
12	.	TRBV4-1	ASSQPRGNTEAF
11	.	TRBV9	ASSPPGGTEAF
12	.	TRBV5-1	ASSPGQFNSPLH
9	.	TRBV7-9	ASSLRTGYT
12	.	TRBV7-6	ASSRTGGDQPQH
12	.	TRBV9	ASSVGFGSYGYT
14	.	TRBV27	ASSVSGTENNSPLH
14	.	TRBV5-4	ASSLVYGVDTGELF
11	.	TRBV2	ASSFGLDQPQH
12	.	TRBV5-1	ASQQGLNTGELF
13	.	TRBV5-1	ASSLQGGMTGELF
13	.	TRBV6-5	ASRRQTLNTGELF
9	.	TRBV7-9	ASGTAVEAF
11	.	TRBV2	ASIRRINSPLH